The clone carrying this T cell receptor (beta chain) was counted a few times. From the RT-PCR reads, TCRdb called clonotypes with MiXCR, one entry per CDR3 protein. Here the sample spans just over 300,000 distinct CDR3 sequences, 22% being singletons. Germline values: CDR1 DFQATT, CDR2 SNEGSKA (reference sequence). Trimming pared 8 bases from V and 7 bases from J, leaving 18 bases between. This CDR3 has 13 residues. The data were taken from a study of response to subunit inactivated influenza vaccine. The source was PBMCs from blood, collected about 20 months after vaccination. The origin of this receptor is a man in his fifties or sixties who received an inactivated influenza vaccine. J is TRBJ2-1 and V is TRBV20-1, with a tentative D call TRBD2 (6 bases). Here the CDR3 DNA reads TGCAGTACCACGTCACCGGGGACTAATGAGCAGTTCTTC. It codes for CSTTSPGTNEQFF.